This TCR beta chain was sequenced in a study of tumor-infiltrating lymphocytes in primary liver carcinoma. Overall study context: Surgical resection served as treatment for the primary liver carcinoma of these patients. The study's findings and limits: With p = 0.039, the top-250-clone fraction in tumors significantly exceeded that in blood. Since sampling was bulk and unsorted, CD4+ and CD8+ repertoires were not compared.

The study extracted blood RNA from unsorted whole blood and also extracted germline DNA. Every patient had chronic HBV infection and was treatment-naive. Researchers generated TCR beta cDNA from about 530 ng of total RNA, relying on a constant-region primer. Researchers made the TCR beta libraries by running three nested multiplex PCR rounds with slightly modified ARM-PCR. Running roughly 10 cycles apiece, the first two PCR rounds relied on TRBV1-TRBV30 forward primers together with a C-beta reverse primer. One entry per CDR3 protein, called by TCRdb with MiXCR from the multiplex PCR reads. The profile shows approximately 340,000 distinct CDR3 sequences, about two thirds of them singletons. Germline V gene sequence: CDR1 MNHEY, CDR2 SVGAGI. The germline V and J ends were trimmed by 5 bases and 4 bases, with 21 bases remaining between them. CDR3 size: 17 residues. This clonotype has only a few counts. The antigen is unknown.

Source material: peripheral blood. The source of this sequence is a man in his forties with primary liver carcinoma and hepatitis B virus infection. V gene TRBV6-5 combines with J gene TRBJ2-1; possible D gene TRBD2, 7 bases. The CDR3 spells CASSPLGGGSNYNEQFF. CDR3 coding DNA: TGTGCCAGCAGTCCCCTTGGGGGCGGGAGTAATTACAATGAGCAGTTCTTC.